This T cell receptor (beta chain) originates from a study of blood T cell repertoires in COVID-19. CDR1 is SEHNR, CDR2 FQNEAQ, per germline (reference sequence). Germline trimming cut 3 bases from V and 5 bases from J; bases unmatched to any gene: 11. This CDR3 region has 17 residues. This clone was detected once. Authors' methods: Amplifying reference gene primers gave estimates of nucleated cell counts. Using immunoSEQ multiplex PCR, the repertoire was profiled, and TCRdb retains in-frame clones only, with some absent. Clone size and V and J calls were adopted from that table, with D and trimming inferred from the DNA. The repertoire holds tens of thousands of clones, with roughly 79% as singletons.

The sequence was collected from a man older than 75 with COVID-19, enrolled during active disease. The source material was peripheral blood. The V gene is TRBV7-9, the J gene TRBJ1-1, with 11 bases identical to TRBD1. Here the CDR3 DNA reads TGTGCCAGCAGCTTGGGGAGCGGACAGGGGGCGCAAACTGAAGCTTTCTTT. Encoded protein: CASSLGSGQGAQTEAFF.